The 21 T cell receptor beta chains below come from one sample, sequenced in a study of OX40 agonist ivuxolimab in advanced cancers. The table came from immunoSEQ multiplex PCR; TCRdb's copy has only in-frame clones and leaves some out. The sample has tens of thousands of clones, 75% to 90% seen once. The sequencing used CD4+ or CD8+ T cells sorted from blood, collected in a trial of the OX40 agonist ivuxolimab. The receptors here all came from an adult with an advanced solid tumor such as melanoma, head and neck, liver or kidney cancer.

This clone showed up just a few times. The CDR3 DNA reads TGTGCCTGGAGTGTCTTAAACACCGGGGAGCTGTTTTTT. This encodes CAWSVLNTGELFF. The chain employs TRBV30 and TRBJ2-2, with D unresolved. This CDR3 contains 13 residues. Per the germline V gene, CDR1 is GTSNPN and CDR2 is SVGIG (reference sequence). V dropped 0 bases and J dropped 2 bases, with 4 bases sitting between them.

The genes are TRBV6-1 and TRBJ2-5, with 9 bases fitting TRBD1. Germline V gives CDR1 MNHNS, CDR2 SASEGT. The CDR3 has 16 residues. The ends lost 2 bases at V and 9 bases at J; junction bases unmatched: 13. The CDR3 DNA reads as TGTGCCAGCAGTGAAACGAACCCCGGGACAGGGTCGGCCCAGTACTTC. It is translated as CASSETNPGTGSAQYF.

The V and J genes are TRBV30 and TRBJ2-3, with 7 positions matching TRBD2. The CDR3 is 13 amino acids. V dropped 2 bases and J dropped 4; count of bases not matched to a gene: 3. Per germline, CDR1 GTSNPN and CDR2 SVGIG (reference sequence). The CDR3 spells CAWSWGRADTQYF. In DNA, the CDR3 is TGTGCCTGGAGTTGGGGGAGGGCAGATACGCAGTATTTT.

V and J are TRBV11-3 and TRBJ2-2; the D is unclear. Trimming pared 5 bases from V and 1 base from J, leaving 8 bases between. This CDR3 has 14 residues. CDR1 SGHNT and CDR2 YENEEA come from the germline V gene. The chain's CDR3 is CASSVSRNTGELFF. The CDR3 nucleotides are TGTGCCAGCAGCGTTAGCAGGAACACCGGGGAGCTGTTTTTT.

V usage is TRBV2 and J usage is TRBJ2-1, with D possibly TRBD2 on 6 matching bases. Trimming removed 10 bases at V and 2 bases at J, with 15 bases between. Germline assignment: CDR1 SNHLY and CDR2 FYNNEI. CDR3 length equals 14 residues. CDR3 in amino acids: CATIRDSAYNEQFF. The DNA of the CDR3 is TGTGCCACCATCCGGGACTCCGCCTACAATGAGCAGTTCTTC.

The chain has TRBV27 and TRBJ2-1; TRBD2 matches at 7 bases. Germline CDR1 and CDR2: MNHEY and SMNVEV (reference sequence). The CDR3 runs to 18 residues. Trimming cost V 4 bases and J 2 bases; bases outside gene matches: 14. DNA for the CDR3: TGTGCCAGCAGTTCCTTCGTCGGGGCGGGAGCTCCCTACAATGAGCAGTTCTTC. Translated, it gives CASSSFVGAGAPYNEQFF.

V usage is TRBV10-3 and J usage is TRBJ1-1, with D possibly being TRBD1 (6 bases). The CDR3 extends over 15 amino acids. Germline CDR1 ENHRY, CDR2 SYGVKD. V lost 4 bases, J lost 5 bases, and 17 bases lay in between. The CDR3 DNA is TGTGCCATCAGTGGAAGACAGGCCCTCGGGACTGAAGCTTTCTTT. Its protein is CAISGRQALGTEAFF.

The CDR3 is CASLARYADTQYF. The CDR3 nucleotides read TGTGCCAGCCTAGCACGATACGCGGATACGCAGTATTTT. The chain employs TRBV6-6 and TRBJ2-3; tentatively, D is TRBD2 (5 bases). CDR1 and CDR2 from the germline V gene are MNHNY and SVGAGI (reference sequence). Trimming took off 8 bases at V and 6 bases at J, with 15 bases between the two ends. This CDR3 is built from 13 residues.

The V call is TRBV11-1, the J call TRBJ2-7; 12 nucleotides match TRBD2. Germline trimming cut 5 bases from V and 5 bases from J; bases unmatched to any gene: 7. This CDR3 is built from 15 residues. CDR1 is SGHAT and CDR2 is FQDESV in the germline V gene (reference sequence). The chain's CDR3 is CASSPGLAGFHEQYF. CDR3 bases: TGTGCCAGCAGCCCCGGACTAGCGGGATTCCACGAGCAGTACTTC.

This clone has more than one count but fewer than ten. The chain employs TRBV7-3 and TRBJ2-6, with D possibly matching TRBD1 (5 bases). The CDR3 runs to 15 residues. Trimming pared 4 bases from V and 0 bases from J, leaving 7 bases between. In germline, CDR1 is SGHTA, CDR2 FQGTGA. CDR3 residues: CASSSQVSGANVLTF. The DNA of the CDR3 is TGTGCCAGCAGCTCACAGGTCTCTGGGGCCAACGTCCTGACTTTC.

This rearrangement joins TRBV6-6 to TRBJ2-5; 10 positions agree with TRBD1. The CDR3 totals 16 residues. The J segment lost 7 bases and the V segment lost 5 bases, leaving 13 bases of the junction unmatched. The V gene's germline CDR1 is MNHNY and CDR2 SVGAGI (reference sequence). CDR3 sequence reads: CASSPPTGGGVGTQYF. As DNA, the CDR3 is TGTGCCAGCAGTCCTCCGACAGGGGGCGGCGTGGGGACCCAGTACTTC.

The chain has TRBV7-2 and TRBJ2-1; no definite D call. CDR3 length equals 13 residues. The germline V gene has CDR1 SGHTA and CDR2 FQGNSA. Between the trimmed V and J ends, which lost 1 base and 8 bases, there was a span of 9 bases. The CDR3 here is CASSLGGEDEQFF. The CDR3 DNA sequence: TGTGCCAGCAGCTTAGGGGGTGAGGATGAGCAGTTCTTC.

The V call is TRBV7-8, the J call TRBJ1-6; no definite D call. This CDR3 contains 16 residues. V was clipped by 0 bases and J by 8 bases, with 14 bases between them. CDR1 and CDR2 (germline): SGHVS, FQNEAQ. CDR3 DNA: TGTGCCAGCAGCTTAGCCCCGCGGAGGCCGGATTCACCCCTCCACTTT. Amino acids: CASSLAPRRPDSPLHF.

The rearrangement joins TRBV7-3 to TRBJ1-1; D not certain. In germline, CDR1 is SGHTA, CDR2 FQGTGA. The CDR3 totals 14 residues. V dropped 0 bases and J dropped 6 bases, with 11 bases sitting between them. CDR3 in DNA: TGTGCCAGCAGCTTAACGGGTGCTAGGGCTGAAGCTTTCTTT. Its protein product is CASSLTGARAEAFF.

CDR3 residues: CATSRAPGTVNSPLHF. DNA for the CDR3: TGTGCCACCAGCAGAGCCCCCGGGACAGTCAATTCACCCCTCCACTTT. The genes are TRBV15 and TRBJ1-6, with 7 positions matching TRBD1. The CDR3 is 16 amino acids. The V and J ends lost 1 base and 7 bases, in that order; junction bases with no gene match: 7. Germline V lookup: CDR1 LNHNV, CDR2 YYDKDF (reference sequence).

The rearrangement uses TRBV6-5 and TRBJ1-5; no reliable D call. With 6 bases removed from V and 0 bases from J, the gap between germline ends came to 12 bases. Germline CDR1 and CDR2: MNHEY and SVGAGI. This CDR3 is built from 15 residues. CDR3 amino acids: CASRLSGDSNQPQHF. Here the CDR3 DNA reads TGTGCCAGCAGATTGTCAGGAGATAGCAATCAGCCCCAGCATTTT.

In DNA form, the CDR3 reads TGTGCCAGCAGCTTTCGACTCGGAGGACCCAGCACAGATACGCAGTATTTT. It codes for CASSFRLGGPSTDTQYF. V gene TRBV5-4 combines with J gene TRBJ2-3, with D maybe TRBD2 (5 bases). This CDR3 comprises 17 residues. Germline V gene sequence: CDR1 SGHNT, CDR2 YYREEE (reference sequence). With 2 bases removed from V and 0 bases from J, the gap between germline ends came to 16 bases.

J is TRBJ1-1 and V is TRBV9, with D possibly TRBD1 on 5 matching bases. Germline CDR1 is SGDLS and CDR2 is YYNGEE. This CDR3 has 13 amino acids. V shed 3 bases and J shed 4 bases, with 10 bases lying between them. The CDR3: CASSADRRTEAFF. For the CDR3, the DNA is TGTGCCAGCAGCGCAGACAGACGCACTGAAGCTTTCTTT. Full variable domain (rest looked up from reference TRBV9 and TRBJ1-1): DSGVTQTPKHLITATGQRVTLRCSPRSGDLSVYWYQQSLDQGLQFLIQYYNGEERAKGNILERFSAQQFPDLHSELNLSSLELGDSALYFCASSADRRTEAFFGQGTRLTVV.

The V gene is TRBV12-5, the J gene TRBJ2-1; the match to TRBD1 covers 10 bases. The CDR3 is made up of 15 amino acids. Germline loops: CDR1 LGHNT, CDR2 FRNRAP. The ends lost 6 bases at V and 3 bases at J; junction bases unmatched: 5. The CDR3 sequence is CASGTGTGDYNEQFF. CDR3 DNA: TGTGCTAGTGGAACCGGGACAGGGGACTACAATGAGCAGTTCTTC.

The V gene is TRBV7-9, the J gene TRBJ2-7, with 10 bases identical to TRBD1. CDR1 SEHNR and CDR2 FQNEAQ come from the germline V gene (reference sequence). The trim removed 8 bases at V and 6 bases at J, leaving 10 bases unmatched. This CDR3 has 14 residues. In DNA form, the CDR3 reads TGTGCCAGCGGTGGCGGGACAGGGGTGGGCGAGCAGTACTTC. Translated, it gives CASGGGTGVGEQYF.

This chain connects TRBV6-5 to TRBJ1-1, with 7 positions matching TRBD1. Unmatched junction bases numbered 8, after V lost 5 bases and J lost 8 bases. CDR1 MNHEY and CDR2 SVGAGI come from the germline V gene. This CDR3 has 13 amino acids. The chain's CDR3 is CASSRPTGTEAFF. The CDR3 DNA follows: TGTGCCAGCAGTCGGCCGACAGGGACAGAAGCTTTCTTT.